A selection of T cell receptor beta chains follows, all from one sample in a study of cytomegalovirus exposure and HLA in healthy donors. Method: immunoSEQ multiplex PCR; TCRdb's copy keeps in-frame clones and lacks some. In the table there are some 190,000 clones, more than 80% of which are singletons. The source material was PBMCs. These receptors were collected from a male donor in good health and CMV-seronegative. Both conserved end residues are part of each CDR3. A D gene is named only where the DNA matches it firmly.

CASTERDRGFSEQYF,TGTGCCAGCACCGAAAGGGACAGGGGTTTTTCCGAGCAGTACTTC,TRBV28,TRBD1,TRBJ2-7
CASSGTIASAKNIQYF,TGTGCCAGCAGTGGGACTATAGCCTCCGCCAAAAACATTCAGTACTTC,TRBV6-1,NA,TRBJ2-4
CASSTRGYEQYF,TGTGCCAGCAGCACCCGGGGCTACGAGCAGTACTTC,TRBV9,NA,TRBJ2-7
CASSQDSGQNYEQYF,TGTGCCAGCAGCCAAGATTCGGGACAGAACTACGAGCAGTACTTC,TRBV4-2,TRBD1,TRBJ2-7
CAWSVRGYEQYF,TGTGCCTGGAGTGTACGGGGCTACGAGCAGTACTTC,TRBV30,NA,TRBJ2-7
CASSQEWRGGTDTQYF,TGTGCCAGCAGCCAAGAATGGCGGGGGGGCACAGATACGCAGTATTTT,TRBV4-2,TRBD2,TRBJ2-3
CASSFLSGGYNEQFF,TGTGCCAGCAGTTTTCTTAGCGGAGGGTACAATGAGCAGTTCTTC,TRBV28,NA,TRBJ2-1
CSGTRWNEQFF,TGCAGTGGGACTAGGTGGAATGAGCAGTTCTTC,TRBV20-1,TRBD2,TRBJ2-1
CASSLPGQGGRELFF,TGTGCCAGCAGTTTACCGGGACAGGGTGGCCGGGAGCTGTTTTTT,TRBV28,TRBD1,TRBJ2-2
CASSPGTGTDTQYF,TGTGCCAGCAGCCCGGGGACTGGCACAGATACGCAGTATTTT,TRBV13,NA,TRBJ2-3
CASNGDRRHGYTF,TGTGCCAGTAATGGGGACAGACGGCACGGCTACACCTTC,TRBV28,TRBD1,TRBJ1-2
CASSLGFRGSYGYTF,TGTGCCAGCAGCTTGGGGTTTAGGGGCAGCTATGGCTACACCTTC,TRBV5-6,NA,TRBJ1-2
CASSTTPTALEPQHF,TGTGCCAGCAGTACCACCCCGACTGCCCTGGAGCCCCAGCATTTT,TRBV6-1,NA,TRBJ1-5
CASSLDRGLNEQYF,TGTGCCAGCAGCTTAGACAGGGGGCTGAACGAGCAGTACTTC,TRBV7-8,TRBD1,TRBJ2-7
CASSQGSNTEAFF,TGCGCCAGCAGTCAGGGCTCAAACACTGAAGCTTTCTTT,TRBV5-1,NA,TRBJ1-1
CASSSLTGLLNTGELFF,TGCGCCAGCAGCTCCCTGACGGGACTGCTAAACACCGGGGAGCTGTTTTTT,TRBV4-1,NA,TRBJ2-2
CARSLWTGLSLNTEAFF,TGTGCCAGAAGCTTGTGGACAGGGCTTTCCTTGAACACTGAAGCTTTCTTT,TRBV5-3,TRBD1,TRBJ1-1
CSVAGQASYEQYF,TGCAGCGTTGCGGGACAGGCCTCCTACGAGCAGTACTTC,TRBV29-1,TRBD1,TRBJ2-7
CSARLAGVRSTGELFF,TGCAGCGCCCGACTAGCGGGAGTTCGCAGCACCGGGGAGCTGTTTTTT,TRBV29-1,TRBD2,TRBJ2-2
CASSWDSNTGELFF,TGTGCCAGCAGCTGGGACAGTAACACCGGGGAGCTGTTTTTT,TRBV7-7,TRBD1,TRBJ2-2
CSAETGQECEQYF,TGCAGCGCAGAAACCGGACAGGAGTGCGAGCAGTACTTC,TRBV29-1,TRBD1,TRBJ2-7
CASSKQGTRTDTQYF,TGTGCCAGTAGTAAACAGGGGACACGCACAGATACGCAGTATTTT,TRBV19,TRBD1,TRBJ2-3
CAISESTEGKGYTF,TGTGCCATCAGTGAGTCGACCGAGGGTAAGGGCTACACCTTC,TRBV10-3,NA,TRBJ1-2
CAWSDADRELGYGYPF,TGTGCCTGGAGTGACGCCGACAGGGAACTCGGGTATGGCTACCCCTTC,TRBV30,TRBD1,TRBJ1-2